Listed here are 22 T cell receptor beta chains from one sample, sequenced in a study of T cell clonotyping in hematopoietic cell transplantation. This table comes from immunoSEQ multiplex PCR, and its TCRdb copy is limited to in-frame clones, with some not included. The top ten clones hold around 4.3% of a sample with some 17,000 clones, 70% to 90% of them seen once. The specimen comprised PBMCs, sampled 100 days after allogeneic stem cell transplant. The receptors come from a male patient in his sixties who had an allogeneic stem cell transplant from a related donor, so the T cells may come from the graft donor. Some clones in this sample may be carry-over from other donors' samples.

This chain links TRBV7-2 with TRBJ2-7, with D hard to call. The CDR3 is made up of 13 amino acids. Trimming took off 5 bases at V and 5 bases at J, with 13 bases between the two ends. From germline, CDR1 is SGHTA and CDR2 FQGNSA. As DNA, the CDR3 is TGTGCCAGCAGCCCTGGCAAGAGGAACGAGCAGTACTTC. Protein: CASSPGKRNEQYF. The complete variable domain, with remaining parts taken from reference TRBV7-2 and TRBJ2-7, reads GAGVSQSPSNKVTEKGKDVELRCDPISGHTALYWYRQSLGQGLEFLIYFQGNSAPDKSGLPSDRFSAERTGGSVSTLTIQRTQQEDSAVYLCASSPGKRNEQYFGPGTRLTVT.

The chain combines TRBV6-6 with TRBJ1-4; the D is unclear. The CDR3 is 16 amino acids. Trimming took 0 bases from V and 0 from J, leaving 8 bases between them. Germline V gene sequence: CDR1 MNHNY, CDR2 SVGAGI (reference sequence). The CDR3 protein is CASSYSRGTTNEKLFF. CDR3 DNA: TGTGCCAGCAGTTACTCGAGAGGGACAACTAATGAAAAACTGTTTTTT.

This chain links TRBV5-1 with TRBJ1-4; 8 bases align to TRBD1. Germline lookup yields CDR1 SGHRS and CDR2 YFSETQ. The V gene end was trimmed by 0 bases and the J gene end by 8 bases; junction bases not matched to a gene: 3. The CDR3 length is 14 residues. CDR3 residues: CASSLGQGNEKLFF. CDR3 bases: TGCGCCAGCAGCTTGGGACAGGGGAACGAAAAACTGTTTTTT. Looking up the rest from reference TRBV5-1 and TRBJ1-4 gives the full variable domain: KAGVTQTPRYLIKTRGQQVTLSCSPISGHRSVSWYQQTPGQGLQFLFEYFSETQRNKGNFPGRFSGRQFSNSRSEMNVSTLELGDSALYLCASSLGQGNEKLFFGSGTQLSVL.

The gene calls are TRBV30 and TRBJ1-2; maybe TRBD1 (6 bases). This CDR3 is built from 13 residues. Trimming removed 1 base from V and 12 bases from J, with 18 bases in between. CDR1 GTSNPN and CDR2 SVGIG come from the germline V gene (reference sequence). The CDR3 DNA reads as TGTGCCTGGAGTGACGGGGGCAGGGGATATAACACCTTC. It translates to CAWSDGGRGYNTF.

CDR3 coding DNA: TGTGCCAGCAGCTTCACAGGGACGGGACAGCCCCAGCATTTT. Its translation: CASSFTGTGQPQHF. This sequence joins TRBV7-2 and TRBJ1-5; TRBD1 is a possible D gene (6 bases). V shed 3 bases and J shed 7 bases, with 13 bases lying between them. The CDR3 runs 14 residues. CDR1 is SGHTA and CDR2 is FQGNSA in the germline V gene.

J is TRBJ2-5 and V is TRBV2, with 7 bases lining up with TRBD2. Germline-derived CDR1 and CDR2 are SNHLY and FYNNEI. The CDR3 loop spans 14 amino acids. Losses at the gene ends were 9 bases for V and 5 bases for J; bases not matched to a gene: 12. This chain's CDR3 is CASTREAGRETQYF. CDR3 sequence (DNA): TGTGCCAGTACCCGGGAGGCAGGGCGGGAGACCCAGTACTTC.

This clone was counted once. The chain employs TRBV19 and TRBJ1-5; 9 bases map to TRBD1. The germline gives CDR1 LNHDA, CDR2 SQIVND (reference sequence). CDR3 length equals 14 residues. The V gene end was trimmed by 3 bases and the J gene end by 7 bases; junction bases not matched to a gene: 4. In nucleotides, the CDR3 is TGTGCCAGTAGTATCACAGGGGGCGGGCAGCCCCAGCATTTT. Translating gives CASSITGGGQPQHF.

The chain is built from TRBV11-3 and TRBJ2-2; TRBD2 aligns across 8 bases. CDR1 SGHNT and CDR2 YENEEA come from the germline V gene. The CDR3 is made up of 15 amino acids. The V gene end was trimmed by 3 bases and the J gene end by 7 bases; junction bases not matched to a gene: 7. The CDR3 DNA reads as TGTGCCAGCAGCTTGGTATCGCGGGGGGACGGGGAGCTGTTTTTT. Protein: CASSLVSRGDGELFF.

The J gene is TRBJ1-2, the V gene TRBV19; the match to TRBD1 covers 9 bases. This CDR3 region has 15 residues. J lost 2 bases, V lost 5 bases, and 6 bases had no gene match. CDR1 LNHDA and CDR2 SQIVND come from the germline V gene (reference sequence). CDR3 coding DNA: TGTGCCAGTAGTGAACAAGGACAGGGGAACTATGGCTACACCTTC. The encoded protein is CASSEQGQGNYGYTF.

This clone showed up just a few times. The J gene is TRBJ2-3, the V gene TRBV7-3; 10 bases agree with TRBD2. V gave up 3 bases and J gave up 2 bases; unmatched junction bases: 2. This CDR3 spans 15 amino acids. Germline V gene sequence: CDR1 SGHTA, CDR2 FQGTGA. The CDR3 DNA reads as TGTGCCAGCAGCTTTCTAGCGGGGGACACAGATACGCAGTATTTT. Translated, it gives CASSFLAGDTDTQYF. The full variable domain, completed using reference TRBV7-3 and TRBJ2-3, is GAGVSQTPSNKVTEKGKYVELRCDPISGHTALYWYRQSLGQGPEFLIYFQGTGAADDSGLPNDRFFAVRPEGSVSTLKIQRTERGDSAVYLCASSFLAGDTDTQYFGPGTRLTVL.

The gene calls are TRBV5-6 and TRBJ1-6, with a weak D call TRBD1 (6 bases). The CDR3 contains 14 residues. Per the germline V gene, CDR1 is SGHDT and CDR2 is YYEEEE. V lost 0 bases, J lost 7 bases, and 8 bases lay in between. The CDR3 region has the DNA TGTGCCAGCAGCTTGGGGACAGTGAATTCACCCCTCCACTTT. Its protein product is CASSLGTVNSPLHF.

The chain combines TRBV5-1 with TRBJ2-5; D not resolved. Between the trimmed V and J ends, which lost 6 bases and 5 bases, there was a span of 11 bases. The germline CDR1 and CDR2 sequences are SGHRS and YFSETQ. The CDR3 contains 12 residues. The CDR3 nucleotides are TGCGCCAGCACACTCCTTGGGGAGACCCAGTACTTC. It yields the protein CASTLLGETQYF.

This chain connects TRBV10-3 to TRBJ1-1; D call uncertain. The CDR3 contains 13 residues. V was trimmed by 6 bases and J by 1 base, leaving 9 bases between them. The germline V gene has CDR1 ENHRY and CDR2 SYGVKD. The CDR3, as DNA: TGTGCCATCAGAAGGGAGGAGAACACTGAAGCTTTCTTT. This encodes CAIRREENTEAFF.

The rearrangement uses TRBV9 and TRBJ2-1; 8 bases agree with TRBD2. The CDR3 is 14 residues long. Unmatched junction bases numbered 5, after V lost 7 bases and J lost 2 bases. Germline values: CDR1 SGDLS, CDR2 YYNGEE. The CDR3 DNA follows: TGTGCCAGCGGGCTAGCGGGCACCTACAATGAGCAGTTCTTC. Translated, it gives CASGLAGTYNEQFF.

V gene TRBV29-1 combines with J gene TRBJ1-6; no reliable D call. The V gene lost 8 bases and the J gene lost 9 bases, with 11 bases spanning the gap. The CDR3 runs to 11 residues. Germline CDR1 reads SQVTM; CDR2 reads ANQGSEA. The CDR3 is CSLISVSPLHF. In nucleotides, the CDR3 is TGCAGCCTTATATCGGTTTCACCCCTCCACTTT. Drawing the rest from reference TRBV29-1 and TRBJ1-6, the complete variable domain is SAVISQKPSRDICQRGTSLTIQCQVDSQVTMMFWYRQQPGQSLTLIATANQGSEATYESGFVIDKFPISRPNLTFSTLTVSNMSPEDSSIYLCSLISVSPLHFGNGTRLTVT.

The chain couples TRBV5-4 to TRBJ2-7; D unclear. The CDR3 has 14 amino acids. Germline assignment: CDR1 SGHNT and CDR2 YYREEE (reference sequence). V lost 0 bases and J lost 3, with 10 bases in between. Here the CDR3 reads CASSLGGNIYEQYF. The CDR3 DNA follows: TGTGCCAGCAGCTTGGGGGGAAACATCTACGAGCAGTACTTC.

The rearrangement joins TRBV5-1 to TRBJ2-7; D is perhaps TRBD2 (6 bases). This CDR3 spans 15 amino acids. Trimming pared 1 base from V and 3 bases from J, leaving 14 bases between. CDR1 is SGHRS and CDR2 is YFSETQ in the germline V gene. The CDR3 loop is CASSLSGPPDYEQYF. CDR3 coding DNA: TGCGCCAGCAGCTTGAGCGGGCCCCCTGACTACGAGCAGTACTTC.

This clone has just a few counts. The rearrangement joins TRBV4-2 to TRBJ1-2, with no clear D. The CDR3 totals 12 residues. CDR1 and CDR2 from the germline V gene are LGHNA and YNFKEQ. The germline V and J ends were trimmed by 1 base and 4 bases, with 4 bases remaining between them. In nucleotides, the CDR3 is TGTGCCAGCAGCCAAGGACCCTATGGCTACACCTTC. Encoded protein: CASSQGPYGYTF.

CDR3 sequence: CASSYRYEQFF. For the CDR3, the DNA is TGTGCCAGCAGTTATAGGTATGAGCAGTTCTTC. V and J are TRBV6-5 and TRBJ2-1, with no clear D. The CDR3 covers 11 residues. CDR1 and CDR2 (germline): MNHEY, SVGAGI. The V gene lost 3 bases and the J gene lost 8 bases, with 5 bases spanning the gap.

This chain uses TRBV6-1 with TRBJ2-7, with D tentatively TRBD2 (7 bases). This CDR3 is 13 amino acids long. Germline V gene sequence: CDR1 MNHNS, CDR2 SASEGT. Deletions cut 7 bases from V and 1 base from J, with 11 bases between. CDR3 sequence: CASTGGRSYEQYF. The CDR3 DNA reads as TGTGCCAGCACGGGGGGCCGATCCTACGAGCAGTACTTC.

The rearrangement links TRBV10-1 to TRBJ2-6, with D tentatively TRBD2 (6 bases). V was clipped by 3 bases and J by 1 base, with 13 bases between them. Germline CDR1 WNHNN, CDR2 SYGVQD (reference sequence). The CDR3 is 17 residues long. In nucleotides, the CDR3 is TGCGCCAGCAGTGATTCTTTCGGGGGATCTGGGGCCAACGTCCTGACTTTC. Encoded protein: CASSDSFGGSGANVLTF.

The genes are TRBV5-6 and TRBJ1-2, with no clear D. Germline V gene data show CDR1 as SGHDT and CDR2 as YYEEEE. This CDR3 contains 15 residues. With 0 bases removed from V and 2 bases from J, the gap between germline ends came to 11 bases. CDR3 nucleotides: TGTGCCAGCAGCTTGGATCTAAAGGTGAACTATGGCTACACCTTC. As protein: CASSLDLKVNYGYTF.